Below are 4 T cell receptor beta chains sequenced from a single sample in a study of T cell responses to AZD1222 COVID-19 vaccine. Measured with immunoSEQ multiplex PCR; TCRdb has only the in-frame clones, and not every one. This table has 160,000 or so clones, approximately 88% appearing once. Sequencing was performed on peripheral blood, taken 28 days after the second AZD1222 dose. The source of these receptors is an adult who received the AZD1222 COVID-19 vaccine.

This clone was detected only once. V is TRBV5-1 and J is TRBJ2-3; TRBD2 aligns across 15 bases. Germline assignment: CDR1 SGHRS and CDR2 YFSETQ. With 4 bases clipped from V and 3 bases from J, the junction kept 3 bases outside the gene matches. The CDR3 sequence is 16 residues long. The CDR3 sequence is CASSPGLAGGTDTQYF. The CDR3 DNA sequence: TGCGCCAGCAGCCCGGGACTAGCGGGGGGAACAGATACGCAGTATTTT.

This clone was seen a few times. The chain has TRBV6-4 and TRBJ2-2; 7 nucleotides align to TRBD1. The germline V gene encodes CDR1 MRHNA and CDR2 SNTAGT. The J segment lost 0 bases and the V segment lost 7 bases, leaving 2 bases of the junction unmatched. The CDR3 totals 14 residues. The CDR3 bases are TGTGCCAGCACACAGGGGCCGAACACCGGGGAGCTGTTTTTT. Its translation: CASTQGPNTGELFF.

The genes are TRBV9 and TRBJ1-1, with D unresolved. The V gene's germline CDR1 is SGDLS and CDR2 YYNGEE. The ends were cut back, 0 bases at V and 0 bases at J, with 6 bases in the middle. The CDR3 runs 14 residues. The CDR3 coding sequence is TGTGCCAGCAGCGTAGGTCCGTTGAACACTGAAGCTTTCTTT. It codes for CASSVGPLNTEAFF.

The rearrangement uses TRBV4-2 and TRBJ1-2, with D unclear. V was trimmed by 0 bases and J by 3 bases, leaving 14 bases between them. The germline V gene has CDR1 LGHNA and CDR2 YNFKEQ. The CDR3 totals 16 residues. This CDR3 reads CASSQDSRQPYYGYTF. Here the CDR3 DNA reads TGTGCCAGCAGCCAAGATTCTCGGCAGCCTTACTATGGCTACACCTTC.